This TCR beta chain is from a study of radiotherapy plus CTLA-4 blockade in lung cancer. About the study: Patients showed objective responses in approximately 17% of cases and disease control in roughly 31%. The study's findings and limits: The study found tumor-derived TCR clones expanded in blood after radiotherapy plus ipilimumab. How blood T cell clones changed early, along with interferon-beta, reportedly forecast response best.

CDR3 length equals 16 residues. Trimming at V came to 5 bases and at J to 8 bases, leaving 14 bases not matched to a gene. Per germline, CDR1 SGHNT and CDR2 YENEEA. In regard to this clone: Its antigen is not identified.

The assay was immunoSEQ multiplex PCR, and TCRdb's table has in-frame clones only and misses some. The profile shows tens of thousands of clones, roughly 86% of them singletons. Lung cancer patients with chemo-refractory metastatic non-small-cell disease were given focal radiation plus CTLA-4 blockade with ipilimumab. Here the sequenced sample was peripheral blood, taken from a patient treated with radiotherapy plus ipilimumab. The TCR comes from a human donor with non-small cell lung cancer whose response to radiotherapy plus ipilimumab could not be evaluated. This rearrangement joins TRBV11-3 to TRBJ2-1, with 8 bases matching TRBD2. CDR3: CASSLDGAAGEYEQFF. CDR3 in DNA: TGTGCCAGCAGCCTCGACGGTGCAGCGGGAGAGTATGAGCAGTTCTTC.